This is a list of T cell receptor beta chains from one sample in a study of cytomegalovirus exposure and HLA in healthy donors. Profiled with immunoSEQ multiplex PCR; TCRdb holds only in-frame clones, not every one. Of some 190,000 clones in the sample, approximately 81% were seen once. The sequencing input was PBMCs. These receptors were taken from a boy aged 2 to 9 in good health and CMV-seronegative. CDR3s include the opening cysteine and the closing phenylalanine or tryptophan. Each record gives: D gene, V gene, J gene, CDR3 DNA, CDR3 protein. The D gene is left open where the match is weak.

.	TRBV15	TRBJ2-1	TGTGCCACCAGCCAGTATCGACTGCGGGATTCTACCTACAATGAGCAGTTCTTC	CATSQYRLRDSTYNEQFF
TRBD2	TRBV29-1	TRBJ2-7	TGCAGCGTTCTAAATGGGACTAGCGGGAGTAGGTACGAGCAGTACTTC	CSVLNGTSGSRYEQYF
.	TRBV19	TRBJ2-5	TGTGCCAGTAGTATAGATCGGGGGGAGACCCAGTACTTC	CASSIDRGETQYF
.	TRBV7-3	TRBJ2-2	TGTGCCAGCAGCTTCGGGTCCACCGGGGAGCTGTTTTTT	CASSFGSTGELFF
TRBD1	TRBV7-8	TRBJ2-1	TGTGCCAGCAGCACCCAGGGGGCCTCCTACAATGAGCAGTTCTTC	CASSTQGASYNEQFF
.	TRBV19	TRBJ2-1	TGTGCCAGTAGTTTTGCTGTTGCAGGGGGCGGGGGTGAGCAGTTCTTC	CASSFAVAGGGGEQFF
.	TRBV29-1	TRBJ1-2	TGCAGCGTTGAAGATCGAGAGGGCTACACCTTC	CSVEDREGYTF
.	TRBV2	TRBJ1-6	TGTGCCAGCAGCCCCCGACAGAGCTATAATTCACCCCTCCACTTT	CASSPRQSYNSPLHF
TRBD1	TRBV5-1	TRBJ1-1	TGCGCCAGCAGTTACCAACAGGGGCTCGCTGAAGCTTTCTTT	CASSYQQGLAEAFF
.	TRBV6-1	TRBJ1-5	TGTGCCATCCGGGGTGGGGAACATAGCAATCAGCCCCAGCATTTT	CAIRGGEHSNQPQHF
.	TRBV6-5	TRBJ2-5	TGTGCCAGCAGTTACTGGCCCGGGGAGACCCAGTACTTC	CASSYWPGETQYF
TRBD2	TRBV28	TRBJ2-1	TGTGTTGTTGCCCTAGCGGACTACAATGAGCAGTTCTTC	CVVALADYNEQFF
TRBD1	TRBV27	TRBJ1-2	TGTGCCAGCACCTTCCTGGGACAGGGGAACTATGGCTACACCTTC	CASTFLGQGNYGYTF
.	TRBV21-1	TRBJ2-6	TGTGCCAGCAGCAGTAGTGCAGGGGTCTCTGGGGCCAACGTCCTGACTTTC	CASSSSAGVSGANVLTF
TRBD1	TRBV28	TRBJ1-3	TGTGCCAGCAGTCTTCGACAGGGCCCAGGAAACACCATATATTTT	CASSLRQGPGNTIYF
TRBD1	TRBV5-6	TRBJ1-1	TGTGCCAGCAGCGCGGACAGGGGGGGAACTGAAGCTTTCTTT	CASSADRGGTEAFF
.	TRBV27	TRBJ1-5	TGTGCCAGCAGTTGGGGCTTGTACAATCAGCCCCAGCATTTT	CASSWGLYNQPQHF